Sequencing of this T cell receptor beta chain was carried out in a study of T cells in Graves' hyperthyroidism and ophthalmopathy. Study findings and constraints: A model of 13 V-J features distinguished ophthalmopathy from stable hyperthyroidism. With a median lead of around 6.7 months before onset, the model predicted ophthalmopathy.

In this sample, this clonotype turned up a few times. Its target is unknown. TCR beta CDR3 sequences were amplified from RNA transcripts. First-round RT-PCR with HTBI primers amplified the TCR CDR3 region. TCRdb analysed the multiplex PCR reads with MiXCR anew, one entry per CDR3 protein. The sample comprises fewer than 850,000 distinct CDR3 sequences, about 18% of which are singletons, and about 16% rests with the top ten. Diagnosis of hyperthyroidism was new in patients aged 18 to 65, and its duration was under 2 months. 10 ml of fresh peripheral blood supplied the PBMCs. The sample consisted of blood. The sequence derives from a man aged 45-65 years with Graves' hyperthyroidism.

CDR3 amino acids: CAWSREGASYNSPLHF. CDR3 DNA sequence: TGTGCCTGGAGTCGGGAGGGGGCCTCCTATAATTCACCCCTCCACTTT. The chain carries TRBV30 and TRBJ1-6; 7 bases align to TRBD1. The germline gives CDR1 GTSNPN, CDR2 SVGIG (reference sequence). CDR3 size: 16 residues. V lost 2 bases to trimming and J lost 0 bases; unmatched junction nucleotides: 4.